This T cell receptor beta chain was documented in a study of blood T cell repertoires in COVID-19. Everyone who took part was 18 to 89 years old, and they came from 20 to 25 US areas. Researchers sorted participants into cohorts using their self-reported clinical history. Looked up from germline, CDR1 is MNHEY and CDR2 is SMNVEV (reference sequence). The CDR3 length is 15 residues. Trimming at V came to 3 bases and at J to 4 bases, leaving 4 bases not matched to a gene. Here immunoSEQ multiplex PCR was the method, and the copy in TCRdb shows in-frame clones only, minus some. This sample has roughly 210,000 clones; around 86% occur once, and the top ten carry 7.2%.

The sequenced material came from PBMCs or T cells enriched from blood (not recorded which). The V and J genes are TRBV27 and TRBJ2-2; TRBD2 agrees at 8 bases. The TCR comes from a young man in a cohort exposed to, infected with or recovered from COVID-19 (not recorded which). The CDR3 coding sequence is TGTGCCAGCAGTTTGGAAACTAGCGGCACCGGGGAGCTGTTTTTT. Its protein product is CASSLETSGTGELFF.